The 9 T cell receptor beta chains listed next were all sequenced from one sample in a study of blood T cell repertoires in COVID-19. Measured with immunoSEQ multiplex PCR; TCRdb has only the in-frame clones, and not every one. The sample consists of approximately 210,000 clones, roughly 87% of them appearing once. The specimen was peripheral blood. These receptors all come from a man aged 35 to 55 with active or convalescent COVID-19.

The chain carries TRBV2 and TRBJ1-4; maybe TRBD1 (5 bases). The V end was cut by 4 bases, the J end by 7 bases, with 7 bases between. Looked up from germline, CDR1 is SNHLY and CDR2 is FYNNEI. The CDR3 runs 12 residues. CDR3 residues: CASSATGEKLFF. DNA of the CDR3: TGTGCCAGCAGTGCAACAGGTGAAAAACTGTTTTTT.

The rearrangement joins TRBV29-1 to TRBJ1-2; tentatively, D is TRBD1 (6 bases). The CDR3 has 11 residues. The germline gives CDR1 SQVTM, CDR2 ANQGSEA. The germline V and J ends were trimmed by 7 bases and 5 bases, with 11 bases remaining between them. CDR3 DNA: TGCAGCGCAGCACAGGGATATGGCTACACCTTC. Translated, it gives CSAAQGYGYTF.

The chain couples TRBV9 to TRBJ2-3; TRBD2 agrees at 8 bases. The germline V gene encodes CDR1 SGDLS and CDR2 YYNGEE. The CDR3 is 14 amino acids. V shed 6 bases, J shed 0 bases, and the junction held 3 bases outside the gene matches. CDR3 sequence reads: CASTGGFSTDTQYF. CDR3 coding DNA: TGTGCCAGCACGGGGGGGTTTAGCACAGATACGCAGTATTTT. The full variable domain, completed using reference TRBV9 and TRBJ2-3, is DSGVTQTPKHLITATGQRVTLRCSPRSGDLSVYWYQQSLDQGLQFLIQYYNGEERAKGNILERFSAQQFPDLHSELNLSSLELGDSALYFCASTGGFSTDTQYFGPGTRLTVL.

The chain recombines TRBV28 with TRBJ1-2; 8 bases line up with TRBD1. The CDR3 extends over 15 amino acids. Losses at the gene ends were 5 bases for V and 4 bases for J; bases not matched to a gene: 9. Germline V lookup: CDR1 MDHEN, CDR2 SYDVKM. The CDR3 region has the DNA TGTGCCAGCAGTCTCATGCCAGGGGGCTCCTATGGCTACACCTTC. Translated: CASSLMPGGSYGYTF.

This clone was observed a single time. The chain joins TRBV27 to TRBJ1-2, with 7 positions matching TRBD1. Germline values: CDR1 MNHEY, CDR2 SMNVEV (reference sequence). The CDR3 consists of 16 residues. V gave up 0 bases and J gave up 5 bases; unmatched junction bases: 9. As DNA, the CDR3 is TGTGCCAGCAGTTTATCTTTATTCGGACAGGCGTATGGCTACACCTTC. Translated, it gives CASSLSLFGQAYGYTF.

CDR3 loop: CASSQGTTNEKLFF. CDR3 bases: TGTGCCAGCAGCCAGGGGACAACTAATGAAAAACTGTTTTTT. The rearrangement uses TRBV5-4 and TRBJ1-4, with D tentatively TRBD1 (6 bases). CDR3 size: 14 residues. V lost 4 bases and J lost 0, with 7 bases in between. Germline loops: CDR1 SGHNT, CDR2 YYREEE (reference sequence). The entire variable domain, with the rest obtained from reference TRBV5-4 and TRBJ1-4, is as follows: ETGVTQSPTHLIKTRGQQVTLRCSSQSGHNTVSWYQQALGQGPQFIFQYYREEENGRGNFPPRFSGLQFPNYSSELNVNALELDDSALYLCASSQGTTNEKLFFGSGTQLSVL.

The CDR3 loop reads CASSFQGLSEQFF. Here the CDR3 DNA reads TGTGCCAGCAGCTTTCAGGGTCTCAGCGAGCAGTTCTTC. This chain uses TRBV7-9 with TRBJ2-1; maybe TRBD1 (5 bases). This CDR3 has 13 residues. V lost 3 bases and J 10 bases, leaving 13 bases between the germline ends. Germline V gene sequence: CDR1 SEHNR, CDR2 FQNEAQ (reference sequence).

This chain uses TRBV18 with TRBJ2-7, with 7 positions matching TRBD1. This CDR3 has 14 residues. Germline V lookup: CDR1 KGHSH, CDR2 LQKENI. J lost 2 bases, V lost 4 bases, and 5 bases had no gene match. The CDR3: CASSRAGGTYEQYF. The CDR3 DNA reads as TGTGCCAGCTCACGGGCAGGGGGAACCTACGAGCAGTACTTC. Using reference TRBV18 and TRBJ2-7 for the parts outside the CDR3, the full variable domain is NAGVMQNPRHLVRRRGQEARLRCSPMKGHSHVYWYRQLPEEGLKFMVYLQKENIIDESGMPKERFSAEFPKEGPSILRIQQVVRGDSAAYFCASSRAGGTYEQYFGPGTRLTVT.

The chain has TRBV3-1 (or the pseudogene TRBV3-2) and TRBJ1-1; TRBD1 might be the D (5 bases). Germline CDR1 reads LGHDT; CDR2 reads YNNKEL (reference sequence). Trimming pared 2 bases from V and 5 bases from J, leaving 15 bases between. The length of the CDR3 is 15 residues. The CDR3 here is CASSQLGTGGTEAFF. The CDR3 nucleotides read TGTGCCAGCAGCCAACTTGGGACCGGGGGGACTGAAGCTTTCTTT.